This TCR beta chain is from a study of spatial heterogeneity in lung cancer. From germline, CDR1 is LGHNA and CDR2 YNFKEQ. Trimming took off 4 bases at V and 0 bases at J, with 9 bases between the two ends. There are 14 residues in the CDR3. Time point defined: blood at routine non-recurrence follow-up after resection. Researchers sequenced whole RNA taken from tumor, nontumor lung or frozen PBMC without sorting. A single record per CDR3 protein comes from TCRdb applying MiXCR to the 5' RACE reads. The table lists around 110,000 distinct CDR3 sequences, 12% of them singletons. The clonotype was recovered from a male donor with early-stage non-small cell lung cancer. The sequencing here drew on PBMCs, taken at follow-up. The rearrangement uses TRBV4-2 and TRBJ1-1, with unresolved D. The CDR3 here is CASSPSSVNTEAFF. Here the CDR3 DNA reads TGTGCCAGCAGCCCTTCAAGCGTGAACACTGAAGCTTTCTTT.